This T cell receptor (beta chain) came from a study of T-cell memory formation after mild COVID-19. Across the whole study: TCR clusters mostly belonged to single donors.

With 6 bases removed from V and 1 base from J, the gap between germline ends came to 12 bases. From germline, CDR1 is LNHDA and CDR2 SQIVND (reference sequence). CDR3 length equals 15 residues. Remarks on this clonotype: Its specificity is not known.

Using its own MiXCR run on the 5' RACE reads, TCRdb lists one record per CDR3 protein. This table holds a few hundred thousand distinct CDR3 sequences, approximately 10% found once. Findings and caveats of the study: That cross-reactive memory joined was suggested by some responding clones appearing in pre-infection memory. For second-wave clones that peaked at day 37, SARS-CoV-2 specificity went unverified. For contracting clones, CD4+ ones sat mainly in CM and EM, CD8+ in EMRA.

This chain links TRBV19 with TRBJ1-4; possibly TRBD1 for D (5 bases). The sequence came from a young man who had mild COVID-19 (a few samples of this study predate the infection). Cell type and time point are not known. The sequenced material came from PBMCs or a T cell subset sorted from them (not recorded which). CDR3 in amino acids: CASRIIQGTNEKLFF. CDR3 in DNA: TGTGCCAGTAGGATTATCCAGGGAACTAATGAAAAACTGTTTTTT.